This TCR beta chain is from a study of cytomegalovirus exposure and HLA in healthy donors. The PCR was carried out with 60 Vbeta primers and 13 Jbeta primers. Profiled with immunoSEQ multiplex PCR; TCRdb holds only in-frame clones, not every one. Here the sample spans 95,000 to 150,000 clones, 65% to 85% being singletons. Trimming left V 3 bases short and J 11 bases short, with 14 bases between. Germline V gene data show CDR1 as KGHSH and CDR2 as LQKENI. This CDR3 region has 13 residues. J is TRBJ2-1 and V is TRBV18; tentatively, D is TRBD2 (5 bases). The receptor was isolated from a man in his late teens or twenties in good health and CMV-seropositive. The sequenced sample was PBMCs. The CDR3 here is CASSPVTTTQQFF. CDR3 in DNA: TGTGCCAGCTCACCTGTTACGACTACACAGCAGTTCTTC.